Following are 9 T cell receptor beta chains from one sample sequenced in a study of T cells in Graves' hyperthyroidism and ophthalmopathy. Researchers took RNA transcripts and amplified the TCR beta CDR3 regions from them. The HTBI primer set served for first-round RT-PCR of the TCR CDR3. A single record per CDR3 protein comes from TCRdb applying MiXCR to the multiplex PCR reads. This sample yields about 560,000 distinct CDR3 sequences, of which 16% are seen a single time; around 19% belongs to the top ten. Sequences were obtained from blood. The receptor set was obtained from a woman between 18 and 29 years old with Graves' hyperthyroidism.

This clonotype was picked up a small number of times. The chain is built from TRBV30 and TRBJ1-6; a possible D gene is TRBD1 (5 bases). CDR1 and CDR2 from the germline V gene are GTSNPN and SVGIG (reference sequence). The CDR3 has 16 residues. Trimming took 2 bases from V and 6 from J, leaving 17 bases between them. Here the CDR3 reads CAWSFPPGRINSPLHF. The CDR3 nucleotides read TGTGCCTGGAGTTTTCCTCCGGGACGGATTAATTCACCCCTCCACTTT.

There are a few counts of this clonotype. The rearrangement joins TRBV3-1 to TRBJ2-5, with 7 nucleotides matching TRBD2. Germline values: CDR1 LGHDT, CDR2 YNNKEL (reference sequence). There are 15 residues in the CDR3. J gave up 4 bases and V 7 bases, and 12 bases lay outside the gene matches. The CDR3 nucleotides are TGTGCCAGCACTGCAAGGGGTCCGGGGGGAGAGACCCAGTACTTC. Its protein product is CASTARGPGGETQYF.

This clonotype was detected many times. The genes are TRBV2 and TRBJ2-1, with 10 bases that match TRBD2. Germline assignment: CDR1 SNHLY and CDR2 FYNNEI. J gave up 4 bases and V 7 bases, and 7 bases lay outside the gene matches. This CDR3 region has 15 residues. CDR3 residues: CASTEGLAHYNEQFF. CDR3 nucleotides: TGTGCCAGCACCGAGGGACTAGCGCATTACAATGAGCAGTTCTTC. Using reference TRBV2 and TRBJ2-1 for the parts outside the CDR3, the full variable domain is EPEVTQTPSHQVTQMGQEVILRCVPISNHLYFYWYRQILGQKVEFLVSFYNNEISEKSEIFDDQFSVERPDGSNFTLKIRSTKLEDSAMYFCASTEGLAHYNEQFFGPGTRLTVL.

The J gene is TRBJ2-5, the V gene TRBV6-2 or TRBV6-3, with 11 bases that match TRBD2. Germline CDR1 MNHEY, CDR2 SVGEGT. This CDR3 spans 18 amino acids. The J segment lost 4 bases and the V segment lost 6 bases, leaving 16 bases of the junction unmatched. CDR3 sequence (DNA): TGTGCCAGCAGCCATCAACCGGGACTAGCGGTTATAGGAGAGACCCAGTACTTC. Protein product: CASSHQPGLAVIGETQYF.

This clonotype was seen many times. The V and J genes are TRBV20-1 and TRBJ2-1, with 12 bases fitting TRBD2. V shed 1 base, J shed 4 bases, and the junction held 11 bases outside the gene matches. The CDR3 has 18 residues. Germline CDR1 DFQATT, CDR2 SNEGSKA (reference sequence). The CDR3 spells CSARVPSGRVEGYNEQFF. CDR3 DNA sequence: TGCAGTGCTAGAGTACCTAGCGGGAGGGTCGAAGGATACAATGAGCAGTTCTTC.

The chain carries TRBV24-1 and TRBJ2-5; TRBD1 matches 7 bases. Germline V gene lookup returns CDR1 KGHDR and CDR2 SFDVKD. This CDR3 contains 17 residues. The trim removed 3 bases at V and 0 bases at J, leaving 9 bases unmatched. The CDR3 here is CATSDTGRGTYQETQYF. The CDR3 coding sequence is TGTGCCACCAGTGATACCGGCAGGGGGACGTACCAAGAGACCCAGTACTTC.

This chain connects TRBV29-1 to TRBJ2-7; 9 bases map to TRBD2. This CDR3 has 14 amino acids. Germline V gene data show CDR1 as SQVTM and CDR2 as ANQGSEA. The ends lost 3 bases at V and 0 bases at J; junction bases unmatched: 3. The CDR3 loop reads CSVDAGGLSYEQYF. The DNA of the CDR3 is TGCAGCGTTGATGCGGGGGGGCTCTCCTACGAGCAGTACTTC.

The V call is TRBV20-1, the J call TRBJ2-1, with D unclear. The CDR3 has 11 amino acids. Germline CDR1 reads DFQATT; CDR2 reads SNEGSKA (reference sequence). Trimming stripped 6 bases from V and 11 bases from J, with 14 bases between. CDR3 sequence reads: CSAWTGEQQFF. The CDR3 bases are TGCAGTGCCTGGACCGGCGAACAGCAGTTCTTC.

This clonotype was counted only a few times. This chain connects TRBV12-3 or TRBV12-4 to TRBJ2-2, with D perhaps given as TRBD1 or TRBD2 (6 bases each). Between the trimmed V and J ends, which lost 5 bases and 2 bases, there was a span of 15 bases. This CDR3 contains 16 residues. The CDR3 spells CASSPPRGPNTGELFF. The DNA for the CDR3 is TGTGCCAGCAGTCCCCCTCGGGGGCCAAACACCGGGGAGCTGTTTTTT.